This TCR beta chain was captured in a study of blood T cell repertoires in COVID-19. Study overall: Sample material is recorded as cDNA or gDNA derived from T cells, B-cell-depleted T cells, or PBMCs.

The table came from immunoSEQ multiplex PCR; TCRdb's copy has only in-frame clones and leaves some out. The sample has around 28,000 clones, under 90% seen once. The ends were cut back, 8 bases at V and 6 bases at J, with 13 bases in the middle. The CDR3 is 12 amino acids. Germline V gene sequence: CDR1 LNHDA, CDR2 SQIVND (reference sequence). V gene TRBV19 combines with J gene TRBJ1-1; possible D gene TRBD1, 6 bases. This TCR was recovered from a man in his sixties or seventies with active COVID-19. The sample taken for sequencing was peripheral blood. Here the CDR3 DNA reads TGTGCCAGTTCTCACAGGGTAGCTGAAGCTTTCTTT. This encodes CASSHRVAEAFF.